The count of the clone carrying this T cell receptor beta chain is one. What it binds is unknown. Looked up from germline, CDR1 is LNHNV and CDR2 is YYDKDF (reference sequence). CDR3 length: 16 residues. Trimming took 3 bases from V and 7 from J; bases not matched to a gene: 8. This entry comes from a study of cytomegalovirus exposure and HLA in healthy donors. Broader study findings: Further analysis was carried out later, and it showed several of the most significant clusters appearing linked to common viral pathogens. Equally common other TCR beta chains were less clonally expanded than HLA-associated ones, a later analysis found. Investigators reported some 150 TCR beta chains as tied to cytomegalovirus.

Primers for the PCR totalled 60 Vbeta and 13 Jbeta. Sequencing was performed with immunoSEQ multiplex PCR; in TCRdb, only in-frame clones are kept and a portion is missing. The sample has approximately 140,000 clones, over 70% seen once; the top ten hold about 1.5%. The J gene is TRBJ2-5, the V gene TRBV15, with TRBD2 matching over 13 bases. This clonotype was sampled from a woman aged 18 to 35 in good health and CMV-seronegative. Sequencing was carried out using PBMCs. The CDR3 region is CATSSGTSGTKGTQYF. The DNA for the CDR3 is TGTGCCACCAGCAGTGGGACTAGCGGGACTAAGGGGACCCAGTACTTC.